These T cell receptor beta chains were read from a single sample in a study of beta chain features in type 1 diabetes. Generated by immunoSEQ multiplex PCR, the TCRdb table keeps only in-frame clones and is missing some. The sample contains 200,000 to 300,000 clones, approximately 15% of which appear only once. The sample was naive CD4+ T cells from blood. The receptors were gathered from a man aged 30 to 39 with type 1 diabetes. CDR3s leave out the opening cysteine and the closing phenylalanine or tryptophan. The D gene is left open where the match is weak. The size field is filled for only some rows; it gives once, few, many or a size class.

d_call j_call clone_size v_call cdr3_aa
NA TRBJ2-3 NA TRBV10-3 AISGGEGDTQY
NA TRBJ1-2 few TRBV20-1 SASVPGGYT
NA TRBJ2-3 few TRBV25-1 ASSGGVRPDTQY
NA TRBJ1-2 NA TRBV7-2 ASSLIRAGSNYGYT
TRBD1 TRBJ1-1 few TRBV29-1 SALTGGGTEAF
TRBD1 TRBJ1-1 few TRBV9 ASSATGTANTEAF
NA TRBJ1-1 NA TRBV5-1 ASSIFREAEAF
NA TRBJ2-7 NA TRBV19 ASSIPGAARTYEQY
TRBD2 TRBJ2-7 few TRBV4-1 ASSQDMRGTAGRY
TRBD2 TRBJ2-5 few TRBV2 ASTGTSGAETQY
NA TRBJ2-2 few TRBV27 ASRRGTGELF
TRBD2 TRBJ2-7 few TRBV25-1 ASSLAGVTYEQY
NA TRBJ1-2 NA TRBV19 ASSIEGGYT
NA TRBJ2-5 few TRBV6-6 ASSRQYQETQY
TRBD1 TRBJ1-5 NA TRBV7-9 ASSFSRQGARNQPQH
NA TRBJ2-5 NA TRBV7-9 ASSRGETQY
NA TRBJ2-7 NA TRBV11-2 ASSLVAGRSYEQY
NA TRBJ2-4 NA TRBV9 ASSPPVAGARRDIQY
NA TRBJ1-4 few TRBV25-1 ASSDSLQGGLF
TRBD1 TRBJ1-2 few TRBV9 ASSATGTGGYGYT
TRBD1 TRBJ2-7 NA TRBV19 ASRGQGAPGEQY
TRBD2 TRBJ2-2 NA TRBV7-2 ASSLSSGGLGGELF
TRBD1 TRBJ1-1 few TRBV29-1 SVAQGVMNTEAF
NA TRBJ1-5 NA TRBV5-8 ASRGGTSGNQPQH
NA TRBJ1-1 NA TRBV25-1 ASSELGQISTEAF
NA TRBJ1-5 few TRBV19 ASSISTAVGLYSNQPQH